The 20 T cell receptor beta chains below all came from one sample that was sequenced in a study of cytomegalovirus exposure and HLA in healthy donors. 60 Vbeta and 13 Jbeta primers were used in PCR. Sequenced by immunoSEQ multiplex PCR; TCRdb stores in-frame clones only, minus some. This sample has 100,000 to 150,000 clones, with over 9.5% found just once. The sequencing sample was made of PBMCs. Receptors were obtained from a woman between 18 and 30 years old in good health and CMV-seropositive.

The chain has TRBV2 and TRBJ2-5, with D perhaps matching TRBD2 (5 bases). The germline CDR1 and CDR2 sequences are SNHLY and FYNNEI. With 6 bases removed from V and 5 bases from J, the gap between germline ends came to 13 bases. This CDR3 contains 13 residues. The CDR3 is CASRPEGRETQYF. DNA for the CDR3: TGTGCCAGCAGGCCCGAGGGTCGGGAGACCCAGTACTTC.

The genes are TRBV25-1 and TRBJ2-7; a possible D gene is TRBD1 (5 bases). Germline V gives CDR1 MGHDK, CDR2 SYGVNS. The CDR3 contains 12 residues. V lost 5 bases and J 2 bases, leaving 7 bases between the germline ends. The CDR3 nucleotides read TGTGCCAGCAGTAGGGGTCCCTACGAGCAGTACTTC. Amino acid sequence: CASSRGPYEQYF.

The V and J genes are TRBV7-9 and TRBJ2-3, with D possibly TRBD1 on 5 matching bases. Germline V gives CDR1 SEHNR, CDR2 FQNEAQ (reference sequence). V was clipped by 5 bases and J by 2 bases, with 14 bases between them. The CDR3 consists of 15 residues. The DNA for the CDR3 is TGTGCCAGCAGCCGCTGGGCAGGGAACACAGATACGCAGTATTTT. It is translated as CASSRWAGNTDTQYF.

The V call is TRBV19, the J call TRBJ2-1; TRBD1 is a possible D gene (5 bases). Looked up from germline, CDR1 is LNHDA and CDR2 is SQIVND (reference sequence). Trimming removed 5 bases from V and 4 bases from J, with 12 bases in between. The CDR3 sequence is 14 residues long. The CDR3 is CASSGRQTYNEQFF. CDR3 bases: TGTGCCAGTAGTGGGCGACAGACATACAATGAGCAGTTCTTC.

The V and J genes are TRBV10-3 and TRBJ2-5; a weak D match, TRBD1 (6 bases). Trimming stripped 3 bases from V and 10 bases from J, with 9 bases between. The CDR3 totals 11 residues. The germline CDR1 and CDR2 sequences are ENHRY and SYGVKD. The CDR3 DNA sequence: TGTGCCATCAGTGATATCAGGGGCCAGTACTTC. This encodes CAISDIRGQYF.

The table lists this clone with a few counts. This CDR3 is CASSFLPGGDNEQFF. In DNA form, the CDR3 reads TGTGCCAGCAGTTTCCTGCCGGGAGGGGACAATGAGCAGTTCTTC. The rearrangement links TRBV28 to TRBJ2-1; 8 bases are shared with TRBD2. CDR1 and CDR2 from the germline V gene are MDHEN and SYDVKM. Germline trimming cut 3 bases from V and 5 bases from J; bases unmatched to any gene: 6. The CDR3 consists of 15 residues.

This clone was detected a few times. The CDR3 DNA is TGTGCCAGCAGTGACGCAGGTCATGGGTCAGATACGCAGTATTTT. Residues: CASSDAGHGSDTQYF. The chain uses TRBV6-1 and TRBJ2-3, with D uncertain. The CDR3 runs 15 residues. Between the trimmed V and J ends, which lost 3 bases and 4 bases, there was a span of 14 bases. In germline, CDR1 is MNHNS, CDR2 SASEGT.

This clone was observed a few times. The chain couples TRBV25-1 to TRBJ2-3, with D hard to call. Per germline, CDR1 MGHDK and CDR2 SYGVNS. Trimming removed 7 bases from V and 3 bases from J, with 17 bases in between. The CDR3 loop spans 15 amino acids. Here the CDR3 reads CASTMESQRTDTQYF. CDR3 DNA sequence: TGTGCCAGCACCATGGAGAGTCAGAGGACAGATACGCAGTATTTT.

The chain uses TRBV10-3 and TRBJ2-5; TRBD1 agrees at 9 bases. Germline V gives CDR1 ENHRY, CDR2 SYGVKD. V dropped 3 bases and J dropped 5; count of bases not matched to a gene: 7. The CDR3 covers 15 residues. The CDR3 here is CAISETGTGRETQYF. CDR3 in DNA: TGTGCCATCAGTGAAACCGGGACAGGGCGGGAGACCCAGTACTTC.

This clone was detected a few times. The V call is TRBV28, the J call TRBJ2-3, with D unclear. Germline V gene lookup returns CDR1 MDHEN and CDR2 SYDVKM. Trimming left V 3 bases short and J 4 bases short, with 8 bases between. The CDR3 sequence is 13 residues long. The DNA for the CDR3 is TGTGCCAGCAGTTTCCCCCCGTCAGATACGCAGTATTTT. This translates into CASSFPPSDTQYF.

The gene calls are TRBV27 and TRBJ2-5; maybe TRBD2 (5 bases). The CDR3 extends over 16 amino acids. The germline V and J ends were trimmed by 3 bases and 5 bases, with 19 bases remaining between them. CDR1 and CDR2 (germline): MNHEY, SMNVEV (reference sequence). CDR3 protein: CASSLRKGVGGETQYF. The CDR3 bases are TGTGCCAGCAGTTTGAGGAAGGGAGTAGGTGGGGAGACCCAGTACTTC.

This clone was detected a few times. The gene calls are TRBV19 and TRBJ2-7, with 7 bases identical to TRBD1. CDR3 length: 15 residues. Losses at the gene ends were 6 bases for V and 2 bases for J; bases not matched to a gene: 10. Germline CDR1 is LNHDA and CDR2 is SQIVND (reference sequence). CDR3 sequence: CASRKLPGQTYEQYF. The CDR3 coding sequence is TGTGCCAGTAGGAAACTGCCGGGACAGACCTACGAGCAGTACTTC.

V usage is TRBV29-1 and J usage is TRBJ2-3; 8 bases fit TRBD2. This CDR3 has 13 amino acids. From germline, CDR1 is SQVTM and CDR2 ANQGSEA. V was clipped by 1 base and J by 6 bases; unmatched bases: 3. In DNA, the CDR3 is TGCAGCGTTGAAGGGGCTAGCGGGGATACGCAGTATTTT. This sequence encodes CSVEGASGDTQYF.

The chain combines TRBV29-1 with TRBJ1-3, with a tentative D call TRBD1 (5 bases). The V end was cut by 7 bases, the J end by 1 base, with 11 bases between. CDR3 length: 13 residues. Germline lookup yields CDR1 SQVTM and CDR2 ANQGSEA. The CDR3 DNA reads as TGCAGCGCACACGACAGATCTGGAAACACCATATATTTT. It specifies CSAHDRSGNTIYF. The variable domain in full, with the rest retrieved from reference TRBV29-1 and TRBJ1-3, is SAVISQKPSRDICQRGTSLTIQCQVDSQVTMMFWYRQQPGQSLTLIATANQGSEATYESGFVIDKFPISRPNLTFSTLTVSNMSPEDSSIYLCSAHDRSGNTIYFGEGSWLTVV.

This chain connects TRBV7-3 to TRBJ2-1; D perhaps matches TRBD2 (6 bases). The germline V gene has CDR1 SGHTA and CDR2 FQGTGA. CDR3 size: 15 residues. The germline V and J ends were trimmed by 6 bases and 5 bases, with 17 bases remaining between them. CDR3 nucleotides: TGTGCCAGCAGTCCTACCGGGACTGGAGACAATGAGCAGTTCTTC. Its translation: CASSPTGTGDNEQFF. The whole variable domain, remainder taken from reference TRBV7-3 and TRBJ2-1, is GAGVSQTPSNKVTEKGKYVELRCDPISGHTALYWYRQSLGQGPEFLIYFQGTGAADDSGLPNDRFFAVRPEGSVSTLKIQRTERGDSAVYLCASSPTGTGDNEQFFGPGTRLTVL.

The V and J genes are TRBV6-5 and TRBJ2-7; 7 bases match TRBD1. Per germline, CDR1 MNHEY and CDR2 SVGAGI. CDR3 length: 14 amino acids. After removal of 5 bases from V and 4 bases from J, the junction contained 8 bases not matched to a gene. Here the CDR3 reads CASSETGPTYEQYF. For the CDR3, the DNA is TGTGCCAGCAGTGAGACAGGGCCTACGTACGAGCAGTACTTC.

The rearrangement joins TRBV5-4 to TRBJ2-1, with 13 bases lining up with TRBD2. The CDR3 runs to 14 residues. Trimming took 4 bases from V and 7 from J; bases not matched to a gene: 2. Germline CDR1 reads SGHNT; CDR2 reads YYREEE (reference sequence). The CDR3 is CASSGGLAGNEQFF. In nucleotides, the CDR3 is TGTGCCAGCAGCGGGGGACTAGCGGGGAATGAGCAGTTCTTC.

The J gene is TRBJ2-3, the V gene TRBV18; D is possibly TRBD1 (5 bases). Trimming removed 3 bases at V and 0 bases at J, with 10 bases between. The CDR3 runs to 15 residues. Germline loops: CDR1 KGHSH, CDR2 LQKENI. CDR3 nucleotide sequence: TGTGCCAGCTCACCCCAGGGAACTAGCACAGATACGCAGTATTTT. The encoded protein is CASSPQGTSTDTQYF.

The chain recombines TRBV30 with TRBJ2-2; TRBD1 is a possible D gene (6 bases). From germline, CDR1 is GTSNPN and CDR2 SVGIG (reference sequence). The CDR3 consists of 13 residues. With 5 bases removed from V and 5 bases from J, the gap between germline ends came to 12 bases. The CDR3 spells CAWAPGQTGELFF. The DNA of the CDR3 is TGTGCCTGGGCCCCCGGACAGACCGGGGAGCTGTTTTTT.

J is TRBJ1-1 and V is TRBV5-1; D unclear. CDR1 SGHRS and CDR2 YFSETQ come from the germline V gene. Deletions cut 0 bases from V and 5 bases from J, with 8 bases between. The CDR3 extends over 13 amino acids. CDR3 DNA: TGCGCCAGCAGCTTGGGGGGAGCTACTGAAGCTTTCTTT. It yields the protein CASSLGGATEAFF.